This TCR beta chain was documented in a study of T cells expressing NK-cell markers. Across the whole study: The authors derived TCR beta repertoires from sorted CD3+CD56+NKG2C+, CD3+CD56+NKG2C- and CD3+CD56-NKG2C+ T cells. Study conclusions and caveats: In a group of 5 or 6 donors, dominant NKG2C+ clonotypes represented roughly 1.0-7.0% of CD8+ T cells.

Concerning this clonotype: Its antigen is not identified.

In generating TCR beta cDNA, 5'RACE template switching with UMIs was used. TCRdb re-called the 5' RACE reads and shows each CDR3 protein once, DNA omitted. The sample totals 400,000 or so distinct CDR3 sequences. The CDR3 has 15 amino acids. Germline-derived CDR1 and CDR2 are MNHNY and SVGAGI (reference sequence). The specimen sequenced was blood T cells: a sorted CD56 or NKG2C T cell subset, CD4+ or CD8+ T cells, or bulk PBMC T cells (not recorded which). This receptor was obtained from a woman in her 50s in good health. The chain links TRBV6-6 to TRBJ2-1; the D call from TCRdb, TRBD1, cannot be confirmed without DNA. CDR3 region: CASSDRQGSYNEQFF.